Listed below are T cell receptor beta chains from one sample, sequenced in a study of blood T cell repertoires in COVID-19. Assay: immunoSEQ multiplex PCR; the TCRdb copy retains only in-frame clones and omits some. The sample lists over 250,000 clones, more than 75% seen once, with approximately 2.4% in the top ten. The material sequenced was PBMCs or T cells enriched from blood (not recorded which). Receptor source: a woman aged 18-29 years who had recovered from COVID-19. The CDR3 runs from the conserved cysteine through the conserved F or W. The D gene is left open where the match is weak. Clone sizes are given selectively: once, few, many, or a class where the clone is expanded.

abundance	v_gene	d_gene	j_gene	CDR3aa	CDR3nt
NA	TRBV12-5	NA	TRBJ1-2	CASGPSSGGYTF	TGTGCTAGTGGTCCGAGCTCGGGAGGCTACACCTTC
few	TRBV7-9	TRBD1	TRBJ1-1	CASSGQGEAFF	TGTGCCAGCAGTGGACAGGGAGAAGCTTTCTTT
NA	TRBV11-3	NA	TRBJ1-5	CASSLGSEWPQHF	TGTGCCAGCAGCTTAGGATCAGAATGGCCCCAGCATTTT
NA	TRBV12-5	NA	TRBJ2-7	CASGLVLGGQSSYEQYF	TGTGCTAGTGGTTTGGTACTGGGGGGACAGTCTTCCTACGAGCAGTACTTC
few	TRBV7-9	NA	TRBJ1-3	CASSLAGGAGNTIYF	TGTGCCAGCAGCTTAGCCGGAGGTGCTGGAAACACCATATATTTT
NA	TRBV29-1	NA	TRBJ1-1	CSAMRAGNTEAFF	TGCAGCGCCATGAGGGCGGGGAACACTGAAGCTTTCTTT
NA	TRBV5-6	TRBD1	TRBJ2-3	CASSRDRILSTDTQYF	TGTGCCAGCAGCCGGGACAGGATCCTTAGCACAGATACGCAGTATTTT
NA	TRBV2	TRBD1	TRBJ2-7	CASTGGNEQYF	TGTGCCAGCACAGGGGGAAACGAGCAGTACTTC
NA	TRBV7-2	NA	TRBJ2-5	CASSQRGGNQETQYF	TGTGCCAGCAGCCAAAGGGGCGGGAACCAAGAGACCCAGTACTTC
NA	TRBV3-1/TRBV3-2	TRBD2	TRBJ2-1	CASRPGLAAEQFF	TGTGCCAGCAGGCCGGGACTAGCGGCTGAGCAGTTCTTC
NA	TRBV9	TRBD1	TRBJ2-1	CASSVVVTGINEQFF	TGTGCCAGCAGCGTAGTTGTGACAGGGATAAATGAGCAGTTCTTC
NA	TRBV21-1	NA	TRBJ2-3	CASSSRSPGTEDSTDTQYF	TGTGCCAGCAGCTCTCGGTCCCCAGGGACAGAGGATTCCACAGATACGCAGTATTTT
NA	TRBV11-3	TRBD1	TRBJ2-2	CASSPDRANTGELFF	TGTGCCAGCAGTCCGGACAGGGCAAACACCGGGGAGCTGTTTTTT
NA	TRBV15	TRBD2	TRBJ2-1	CATSTLRGTSFEQFF	TGTGCCACCAGCACGCTTCGGGGGACTAGCTTTGAGCAGTTCTTC
NA	TRBV19	NA	TRBJ1-3	CASTLAGNLGNTIYF	TGTGCCAGTACCCTAGCTGGAAATCTTGGAAACACCATATATTTT
NA	TRBV5-1	TRBD2	TRBJ2-1	CASSLTDRLAASSYNEQFF	TGCGCCAGCAGCTTGACGGACCGACTAGCGGCCAGCTCCTACAATGAGCAGTTCTTC
once	TRBV4-1	TRBD2	TRBJ2-1	CASSQGVSSGVDEQFF	TGCGCCAGCAGCCAAGGGGTGTCTAGCGGGGTGGATGAGCAGTTCTTC
once	TRBV11-2	TRBD1	TRBJ2-7	CASSGYRGKNEQYF	TGTGCCAGCAGCGGATACAGGGGTAAGAACGAGCAGTACTTC
NA	TRBV9	TRBD2	TRBJ2-7	CASSQSTSGNYEQYF	TGTGCCAGCAGCCAGTCGACTAGCGGAAACTACGAGCAGTACTTC
NA	TRBV30	TRBD1	TRBJ2-7	CAYDGTGSYEQYF	TGTGCCTATGACGGGACAGGCTCCTACGAGCAGTACTTC
NA	TRBV21-1	NA	TRBJ1-6	CASSKHDQGLYSPLHF	TGTGCCAGCAGCAAACATGATCAGGGCTTGTATTCACCCCTCCACTTT
NA	TRBV5-1	TRBD2	TRBJ2-5	CASSLFGGQETQYF	TGCGCCAGCAGCTTGTTCGGGGGGCAAGAGACCCAGTACTTC
NA	TRBV7-3	TRBD1	TRBJ2-1	CASSARQGAIDEQFF	TGTGCCAGCAGCGCGCGACAGGGGGCGATCGATGAGCAGTTCTTC
NA	TRBV4-1	TRBD2	TRBJ2-1	CASSDNLASGSSYNEQFF	TGCGCCAGCAGCGATAACCTAGCTAGCGGGAGCTCCTACAATGAGCAGTTCTTC
NA	TRBV4-3	NA	TRBJ1-3	CASSQGIGVGNTIYF	TGCGCCAGCAGCCAAGGTATCGGGGTTGGAAACACCATATATTTT
NA	TRBV9	TRBD2	TRBJ2-7	CASSVGLAGAFSYEQYF	TGTGCCAGCAGCGTAGGACTAGCGGGAGCTTTTTCCTACGAGCAGTACTTC
NA	TRBV5-1	TRBD1	TRBJ2-7	CASSFSGQGYEQYF	TGCGCCAGCAGCTTCTCGGGACAGGGCTACGAGCAGTACTTC
NA	TRBV4-1	TRBD1	TRBJ1-3	CASRQGVENTIYF	TGCGCCAGCAGGCAGGGGGTAGAAAACACCATATATTTT
NA	TRBV21-1	NA	TRBJ2-2	CASSPGTSGRRNTGELFF	TGTGCCAGCAGCCCCGGGACTAGCGGGAGAAGGAACACCGGGGAGCTGTTTTTT
NA	TRBV12-5	NA	TRBJ1-2	CASGSSGGNYGYTF	TGTGCTAGTGGTTCCTCCGGGGGTAACTATGGCTACACCTTC
NA	TRBV7-2	TRBD2	TRBJ2-7	CASSLNISPAGGEEQYF	TGTGCCAGCAGCTTGAATATTTCCCCAGCGGGGGGTGAAGAGCAGTACTTC
NA	TRBV19	NA	TRBJ1-4	CASRDSFNEKLFF	TGTGCCAGTAGGGACAGCTTTAATGAAAAACTGTTTTTT
NA	TRBV29-1	NA	TRBJ1-1	CSVGVRSTEAFF	TGCAGCGTTGGTGTCAGGTCCACTGAAGCTTTCTTT
NA	TRBV25-1	NA	TRBJ2-2	CASSGGGTGELFF	TGTGCCAGCAGTGGCGGAGGCACCGGGGAGCTGTTTTTT
NA	TRBV12-3/TRBV12-4	NA	TRBJ1-2	CASSAAGDGYTF	TGTGCCAGCAGTGCGGCGGGGGATGGCTACACCTTC
NA	TRBV3-1/TRBV3-2	NA	TRBJ2-1	CASSQEAGLVSYNEQFF	TGTGCCAGCAGCCAAGAAGCAGGCCTCGTGAGCTACAATGAGCAGTTCTTC
NA	TRBV9	NA	TRBJ1-1	CASSLSVNTEAFF	TGTGCCAGCAGTCTCTCAGTGAACACTGAAGCTTTCTTT
NA	TRBV5-8	TRBD2	TRBJ2-1	CASPFGRGLRDEQFF	TGTGCCAGCCCCTTCGGGCGGGGGTTGAGGGATGAGCAGTTCTTC
once	TRBV2	TRBD2	TRBJ2-1	CASSFPGTSGGNNEQFF	TGTGCCAGCAGTTTTCCCGGGACTAGCGGGGGGAACAATGAGCAGTTCTTC
NA	TRBV9	TRBD1	TRBJ2-7	CASSIGQGPYEQYF	TGTGCCAGCAGCATTGGACAGGGGCCCTACGAGCAGTACTTC
NA	TRBV28	NA	TRBJ2-3	CATWTGRVTDTQYF	TGTGCCACATGGACAGGGAGGGTCACAGATACGCAGTATTTT
NA	TRBV5-1	NA	TRBJ2-5	CASRTPLQRSQETQYF	TGCGCCAGCAGAACCCCCCTTCAGCGGAGCCAAGAGACCCAGTACTTC
few	TRBV30	NA	TRBJ2-5	CAWSPAGETQYF	TGTGCCTGGAGCCCAGCGGGAGAGACCCAGTACTTC
NA	TRBV28	TRBD2	TRBJ2-7	CATLGLAGGYEQYF	TGTGCCACCCTCGGGCTAGCGGGGGGATACGAGCAGTACTTC
NA	TRBV28	TRBD1	TRBJ2-3	CASSFPGQGGDTQYF	TGTGCCAGCAGTTTTCCGGGACAGGGGGGGGATACGCAGTATTTT
NA	TRBV5-4	NA	TRBJ2-1	CASSLEAGGRDNEQFF	TGTGCCAGCAGCTTAGAGGCAGGGGGGAGAGACAATGAGCAGTTCTTC
NA	TRBV6-5	TRBD1	TRBJ1-5	CASTQGDRGRQPQHF	TGTGCCAGCACCCAAGGGGACAGGGGGCGTCAGCCCCAGCATTTT
NA	TRBV2	TRBD2	TRBJ2-5	CASRIRASGRVVETQYF	TGTGCCAGCAGGATCAGGGCCAGCGGGAGGGTCGTAGAGACCCAGTACTTC
NA	TRBV28	NA	TRBJ1-4	CASSFISTGIEEKLFF	TGTGCCAGCAGTTTTATTTCCACAGGGATTGAGGAAAAACTGTTTTTT
NA	TRBV19	TRBD2	TRBJ2-1	CASSIDPKLAGGKNEQFF	TGTGCCAGTAGTATAGACCCTAAACTAGCGGGAGGGAAGAATGAGCAGTTCTTC
NA	TRBV10-3	NA	TRBJ2-7	CAIDSTYEQYF	TGTGCCATCGACAGCACCTACGAGCAGTACTTC
NA	TRBV7-2	NA	TRBJ1-1	CASSSAGVTEAFF	TGTGCCAGCAGCTCCGCAGGGGTCACTGAAGCTTTCTTT